This T cell receptor beta chain stems from a study of T cell responses to AZD1222 COVID-19 vaccine. Trimming stripped 6 bases from V and 0 bases from J, with 10 bases between. CDR1 and CDR2 (germline): SNHLY, FYNNEI. The CDR3 spans 14 residues. Libraries were prepared by immunoSEQ multiplex PCR; TCRdb keeps only in-frame clonotypes and omits some of them. The sample holds roughly 69,000 clones, 80% seen once. The origin of this receptor is an adult who received the AZD1222 COVID-19 vaccine. The V gene is TRBV2, the J gene TRBJ2-3; tentative D call: TRBD1 (6 bases). This specimen was peripheral blood, taken 28 days after the second AZD1222 dose. The CDR3: CASSWDKSTDTQYF. DNA of the CDR3: TGTGCCAGCAGCTGGGACAAGAGCACAGATACGCAGTATTTT.